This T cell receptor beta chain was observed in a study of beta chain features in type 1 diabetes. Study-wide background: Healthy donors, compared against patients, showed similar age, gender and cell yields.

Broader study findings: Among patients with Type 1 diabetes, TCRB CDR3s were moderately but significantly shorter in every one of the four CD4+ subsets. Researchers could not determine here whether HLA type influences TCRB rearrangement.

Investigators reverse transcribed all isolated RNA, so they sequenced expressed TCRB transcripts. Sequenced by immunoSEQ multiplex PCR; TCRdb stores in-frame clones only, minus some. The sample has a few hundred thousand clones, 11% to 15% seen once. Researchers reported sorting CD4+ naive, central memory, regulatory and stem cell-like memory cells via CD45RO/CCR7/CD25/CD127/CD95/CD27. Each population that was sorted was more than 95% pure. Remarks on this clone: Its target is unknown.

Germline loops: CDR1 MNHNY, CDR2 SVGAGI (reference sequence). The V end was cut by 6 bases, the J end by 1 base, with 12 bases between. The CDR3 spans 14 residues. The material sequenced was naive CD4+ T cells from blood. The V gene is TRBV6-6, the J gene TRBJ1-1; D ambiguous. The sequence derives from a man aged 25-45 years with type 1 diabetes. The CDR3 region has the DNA TGTGCCAGCAGACCCGACACCGAGAACACTGAAGCTTTCTTT. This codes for CASRPDTENTEAFF.